The 25 T cell receptor beta chains reported below all come from one sample, sequenced in a study of blood T cell repertoires in COVID-19. Clones were sequenced by immunoSEQ multiplex PCR, and TCRdb holds only the in-frame ones, with some missing. The table has tens of thousands of clones, roughly 79% seen once. The sample comprised peripheral blood. These receptor sequences come from a woman in her sixties with acute or convalescent COVID-19.

The CDR3 here is CARSLGRGCYNSPLHF. The CDR3 nucleotides read TGTGCCAGAAGCCTTGGTCGAGGGTGCTATAATTCACCCCTCCACTTT. The chain recombines TRBV5-3 with TRBJ1-6, with unresolved D. TRBV5-3 is recorded as an ORF, its role being uncertain. The V and J ends lost 4 bases and 3 bases respectively, with 14 bases between them. This CDR3 comprises 16 residues.

This chain links TRBV3-1 (or the pseudogene TRBV3-2) with TRBJ1-2; D is ambiguous. The CDR3 sequence is 14 residues long. V shed 1 base and J shed 4 bases, with 10 bases lying between them. Germline assignment: CDR1 LGHDT and CDR2 YNNKEL (reference sequence). CDR3 protein: CASSQAGNLYGYTF. As DNA, the CDR3 is TGTGCCAGCAGCCAAGCCGGTAACCTCTATGGCTACACCTTC.

The chain links TRBV12-3 or TRBV12-4 to TRBJ1-2; 9 bases are shared with TRBD1. The V gene end was trimmed by 8 bases and the J gene end by 5 bases; junction bases not matched to a gene: 6. The CDR3 spans 13 residues. CDR3 sequence: CASALGQGYGYTF. Here the CDR3 DNA reads TGTGCCAGCGCCCTGGGACAGGGATATGGCTACACCTTC.

This rearrangement joins TRBV6-4 to TRBJ2-1; the match to TRBD2 covers 15 bases. Per germline, CDR1 MRHNA and CDR2 SNTAGT. With V trimmed by 6 bases and J by 7 bases, 4 bases remained unmatched. This CDR3 comprises 15 residues. CDR3 DNA sequence: TGTGCCAGCAGCCCCGGGACTAGCGGGGGGAATGAGCAGTTCTTC. Encoded protein: CASSPGTSGGNEQFF.

The genes are TRBV25-1 and TRBJ2-7, with a possible D match to TRBD1 (5 bases). Germline CDR1 MGHDK, CDR2 SYGVNS. The CDR3 length is 13 residues. V was trimmed by 0 bases and J by 5 bases, leaving 8 bases between them. CDR3 coding DNA: TGTGCCAGCAGTGAATACGAAGGGGACGAGCAGTACTTC. Translation gives CASSEYEGDEQYF.

This chain connects TRBV19 to TRBJ1-5, with D hard to call. This CDR3 has 14 residues. V was clipped by 2 bases and J by 1 base, with 6 bases between them. CDR1 is LNHDA, CDR2 SQIVND, per germline (reference sequence). The chain's CDR3 is CASSILGSNQPQHF. The CDR3 DNA is TGTGCCAGTAGTATACTGGGCAGCAATCAGCCCCAGCATTTT.

V gene TRBV3-1 (or the pseudogene TRBV3-2) combines with J gene TRBJ1-3, with D unresolved. V was shortened by 7 bases and J by 7 bases, with 29 bases between the two germline ends. CDR1 is LGHDT, CDR2 YNNKEL, per germline (reference sequence). This CDR3 contains 18 residues. The CDR3 region has the DNA TGTGCCAGCACCACCACGGGCCCCTCTCGGCCCGGGAGGAACACCATATATTTT. This sequence encodes CASTTTGPSRPGRNTIYF.

V gene TRBV19 combines with J gene TRBJ1-2, with TRBD1 matching 10 bases. The CDR3 is 16 residues long. Per the germline V gene, CDR1 is LNHDA and CDR2 is SQIVND (reference sequence). Trimming cost V 5 bases and J 7 bases; bases outside gene matches: 13. The CDR3 protein is CASSLGQGLVWSGYTF. CDR3 coding DNA: TGTGCCAGTAGTCTGGGACAGGGGTTGGTTTGGTCTGGCTACACCTTC.

The chain links TRBV15 to TRBJ2-3; 8 bases fit TRBD2. The length of the CDR3 is 19 residues. J gave up 0 bases and V 0 bases, and 11 bases lay outside the gene matches. The germline V gene encodes CDR1 LNHNV and CDR2 YYDKDF (reference sequence). The CDR3 DNA follows: TGTGCCACCAGCAGAGATTCGGGGACTAGATATTCTAGCACAGATACGCAGTATTTT. This codes for CATSRDSGTRYSSTDTQYF. The complete variable domain, with remaining parts taken from reference TRBV15 and TRBJ2-3, reads DAMVIQNPRYQVTQFGKPVTLSCSQTLNHNVMYWYQQKSSQAPKLLFHYYDKDFNNEADTPDNFQSRRPNTSFCFLDIRSPGLGDTAMYLCATSRDSGTRYSSTDTQYFGPGTRLTVL.

This clone was seen a handful of times. The V call is TRBV11-3, the J call TRBJ2-3, with D perhaps matching TRBD1 (5 bases). The CDR3 extends over 17 amino acids. In germline, CDR1 is SGHNT, CDR2 YENEEA. The ends were cut back, 4 bases at V and 2 bases at J, with 19 bases in the middle. The CDR3: CASSSSFSSTVTDTQYF. For the CDR3, the DNA is TGTGCCAGCAGCTCCAGCTTCTCCTCGACAGTCACAGATACGCAGTATTTT.

This chain links TRBV27 with TRBJ2-7; 8 nucleotides agree with TRBD1. Per the germline V gene, CDR1 is MNHEY and CDR2 is SMNVEV (reference sequence). This CDR3 is built from 14 residues. V lost 5 bases, J lost 2 bases, and 5 bases stayed unmatched. The chain's CDR3 is CASSPSTGAYEQYF. CDR3 nucleotides: TGTGCCAGCAGTCCATCGACAGGGGCCTACGAGCAGTACTTC.

The rearrangement uses TRBV28 and TRBJ2-7; D is undetermined. V dropped 5 bases and J dropped 4 bases, with 9 bases sitting between them. The CDR3 sequence is 12 residues long. Germline CDR1 and CDR2: MDHEN and SYDVKM. CDR3 in DNA: TGTGCCAGCAGTGGCGGTGGATACGAGCAGTACTTC. Protein sequence: CASSGGGYEQYF.

The chain joins TRBV19 to TRBJ1-4, with D tentatively TRBD1 (5 bases). Trimming took 7 bases from V and 8 from J, leaving 20 bases between them. Germline CDR1 reads LNHDA; CDR2 reads SQIVND (reference sequence). The CDR3 runs 15 residues. The CDR3 is CASTTGQAREEKLFF. The CDR3 region has the DNA TGTGCCAGTACCACAGGCCAGGCGCGAGAAGAAAAACTGTTTTTT.

The CDR3, as DNA: TGTGCCAGCACCCCCCTAAACACCGGGGAGCTGTTTTTT. This codes for CASTPLNTGELFF. The chain couples TRBV27 to TRBJ2-2; D is unclear. V was cut by 7 bases and J by 2 bases, with 8 bases left in between. CDR1 MNHEY and CDR2 SMNVEV come from the germline V gene (reference sequence). The CDR3 covers 13 residues.

V is TRBV2 and J is TRBJ2-1; 10 nucleotides line up with TRBD1. The CDR3 spans 12 residues. Germline assignment: CDR1 SNHLY and CDR2 FYNNEI. V shed 5 bases and J 10 bases; nucleotides not matched to a gene: 2. As DNA, the CDR3 is TGTGCCAGCAGTTGGGACAGGGGAGAGCAGTTCTTC. Encoded protein: CASSWDRGEQFF.

This chain joins TRBV5-5 and TRBJ1-4; TRBD1 aligns across 9 bases. The V and J ends lost 4 bases and 2 bases, in that order; junction bases with no gene match: 12. The CDR3 sequence is 18 residues long. Germline assignment: CDR1 SGHKS and CDR2 YYEKEE (reference sequence). For the CDR3, the DNA is TGTGCCAGCAGCACCCCCACCGGGACAGGGACGACTAATGAAAAACTGTTTTTT. Translating gives CASSTPTGTGTTNEKLFF.

In its sample, this clone was seen once. The CDR3 nucleotides are TGTGCCAGCAGCTTCCCTTCAGGGTCTGGAAACACCATATATTTT. Its protein product is CASSFPSGSGNTIYF. The J gene is TRBJ1-3, the V gene TRBV11-2, with D perhaps matching TRBD1 (5 bases). CDR1 and CDR2 from the germline V gene are SGHAT and FQNNGV. V was cut by 3 bases and J by 1 base, with 10 bases left in between. The CDR3 is made up of 15 amino acids.

The chain recombines TRBV6-5 with TRBJ1-2; D is possibly TRBD1 (6 bases). CDR3 length equals 14 residues. Per germline, CDR1 MNHEY and CDR2 SVGAGI. The V end was cut by 0 bases, the J end by 4 bases, with 9 bases between. The DNA of the CDR3 is TGTGCCAGCAGTTACTCGCAAGGGGGCTATGGCTACACCTTC. Its protein product is CASSYSQGGYGYTF.

The chain couples TRBV6-5 to TRBJ1-4; 8 nucleotides line up with TRBD1. V lost 8 bases and J lost 7; bases outside the gene matches: 6. Germline loops: CDR1 MNHEY, CDR2 SVGAGI. The CDR3 is made up of 13 amino acids. Here the CDR3 DNA reads TGTGCCAGCGACCAGGGGGCCACTGAAAAACTGTTTTTT. Protein sequence: CASDQGATEKLFF.

The chain combines TRBV6-5 with TRBJ2-7, with 12 bases aligning to TRBD1. V gave up 10 bases and J gave up 6 bases; unmatched junction bases: 7. This CDR3 region has 13 residues. Germline CDR1 and CDR2: MNHEY and SVGAGI. The CDR3 region has the DNA TGTGCCACCATGGGGACAGGGGGCTTCGAGCAGTACTTC. Translating it yields CATMGTGGFEQYF.

The J gene is TRBJ1-4, the V gene TRBV2; D is uncertain. The CDR3 has 15 amino acids. Germline CDR1 is SNHLY and CDR2 is FYNNEI. The V end lost 6 bases, the J end lost 5 bases, and 16 bases lay between the germline ends. CDR3: CASRKVETENEKLFF. CDR3 nucleotide sequence: TGTGCCAGCAGAAAGGTGGAGACCGAAAATGAAAAACTGTTTTTT.

The chain joins TRBV6-6 to TRBJ2-5; 12 nucleotides line up with TRBD2. Trimming removed 6 bases from V and 5 bases from J; junction bases left unmatched: 7. Germline values: CDR1 MNHNY, CDR2 SVGAGI (reference sequence). The CDR3 contains 15 residues. The CDR3 nucleotides are TGTGCCAGCAGAAGACTAGCGGGAGATGGGGAGACCCAGTACTTC. This translates into CASRRLAGDGETQYF.

V is TRBV12-3 or TRBV12-4 and J is TRBJ1-2; 9 bases fit TRBD1. This CDR3 is 13 amino acids long. With 5 bases clipped from V and 4 bases from J, the junction kept 2 bases outside the gene matches. The CDR3 DNA reads as TGTGCCAGCAGTGGGACAGGGACCTATGGCTACACCTTC. Translating it yields CASSGTGTYGYTF.

V is TRBV6-5 and J is TRBJ1-4; perhaps TRBD1 as D (5 bases). The V gene lost 8 bases and the J gene lost 8 bases, with 18 bases spanning the gap. The CDR3 covers 14 residues. In germline, CDR1 is MNHEY, CDR2 SVGAGI. In nucleotides, the CDR3 is TGTGCCAGCGGGGAGGAGGGGCTTCGGGAAAAACTGTTTTTT. Its translation is CASGEEGLREKLFF.

The chain is built from TRBV28 and TRBJ1-1, with TRBD1 identical over 8 bases. Germline V lookup: CDR1 MDHEN, CDR2 SYDVKM. V lost 7 bases and J lost 0; bases outside the gene matches: 16. The CDR3 length is 18 residues. The DNA of the CDR3 is TGTGCCAGCAAGGGGGTCGCCGGGACAGGAACTCTGAACACTGAAGCTTTCTTT. Translating gives CASKGVAGTGTLNTEAFF.